The 30 T cell receptor beta chains below all came from one sample that was sequenced in a study of blood T cell repertoires in acute mononucleosis (dated by TCRdb to the early 2020s). The time point label, read with the paper, signifies: convalescence about 6 months (5-8 months) after acute presentation (visit 7). Libraries came from the immunoSEQ multiplex PCR assay. TCRdb mirrors the immuneACCESS table, restricted to in-frame sequences. Some clones are absent from its copies; in checked studies, under half trace to an unresolved V gene, and the reason for the others is unknown. The sample data list about 1,800 clones, and over 20% of these were observed just once. The ten largest clonotypes hold around 30% of the sample. Sample: EBV YVL epitope tetramer+ CD8+ T cells sorted from PBMCs, taken during convalescence from infectious mononucleosis. The cell subset or site label on this specimen signifies: CD8 T cells binding a tetramer with EBV BRLF1 109-117 peptide (YVL-BR). Receptors were obtained from a woman aged 18-30 years with infectious mononucleosis caused by EBV.

The sample holds many counts of this clone. J is TRBJ1-1 and V is TRBV7-3; 7 bases align to TRBD1. The CDR3 loop spans 16 amino acids. The junction had 6 bases not matched to a gene; V was cut back by 2 bases and J by 0 bases. CDR1 and CDR2 (germline): SGHTA, FQGTGA. The CDR3 nucleotides are TGTGCCAGCAGCTTATCCCCGGACAGGCTGAACACTGAAGCTTTCTTT. Residues: CASSLSPDRLNTEAFF.

The rearrangement links TRBV7-2 to TRBJ2-7; D is perhaps TRBD1 or TRBD2 (5 bases each). V was cut by 11 bases and J by 7 bases, with 21 bases left in between. This CDR3 is built from 13 residues. Germline loops: CDR1 SGHTA, CDR2 FQGNSA. The CDR3 nucleotides read TGTGCCGGCCTCCGGGCAGGGAGAATGGAGCAGTACTTC. Its protein is CAGLRAGRMEQYF. Supplemented by reference TRBV7-2 and TRBJ2-7, the full variable domain reads GAGVSQSPSNKVTEKGKDVELRCDPISGHTALYWYRQSLGQGLEFLIYFQGNSAPDKSGLPSDRFSAERTGGSVSTLTIQRTQQEDSAVYLCAGLRAGRMEQYFGPGTRLTVT.

The table lists this clone with many counts. J is TRBJ2-7 and V is TRBV7-2, with D unclear. The CDR3 consists of 11 residues. V was cut by 6 bases and J by 7 bases, with 10 bases left in between. Germline V gene sequence: CDR1 SGHTA, CDR2 FQGNSA. CDR3 nucleotides: TGTGCCAGCAGTGCGCAAATGGAGCAGTACTTC. Protein product: CASSAQMEQYF.

The V call is TRBV2, the J call TRBJ1-1; no clear D. This CDR3 is 13 amino acids long. Germline CDR1 is SNHLY and CDR2 is FYNNEI. Trimming took off 5 bases at V and 8 bases at J, with 15 bases between the two ends. The CDR3: CASSLGPGTEAFF. In DNA, the CDR3 is TGTGCCAGCAGTTTAGGTCCAGGTACGGAAGCTTTCTTT. The full variable domain, with the rest looked up from reference TRBV2 and TRBJ1-1, is EPEVTQTPSHQVTQMGQEVILRCVPISNHLYFYWYRQILGQKVEFLVSFYNNEISEKSEIFDDQFSVERPDGSNFTLKIRSTKLEDSAMYFCASSLGPGTEAFFGQGTRLTVV.

This clone was found a few times. This clone may be a read error of a much larger clone one base away. V is TRBV7-6 and J is TRBJ1-3; D uncertain. The V end lost 5 bases, the J end lost 4 bases, and 12 bases lay between the germline ends. Germline V CDR1 and CDR2: SGHVS, FNYEAQ. This CDR3 has 14 residues. CDR3 DNA: TGTGCCAGCAGCCCGGGCGTCACGGGAAACACCATATATTTT. Its protein is CASSPGVTGNTIYF.

This clone was seen ten or more times. The chain carries TRBV28 and TRBJ2-7, with 8 bases identical to TRBD1. The CDR3 length is 15 residues. The V gene's germline CDR1 is MDHEN and CDR2 SYDVKM. The junction had 12 bases not matched to a gene; V was cut back by 6 bases and J by 5 bases. The DNA of the CDR3 is TGTGCCAGCAGCCAAACCCCGACAGGGGCGGACGAGCAGTACTTC. Translated: CASSQTPTGADEQYF.

This clone was detected ten times or more. The V and J genes are TRBV2 and TRBJ2-7, with 7 positions matching TRBD1. The CDR3 runs 15 residues. Per the germline V gene, CDR1 is SNHLY and CDR2 is FYNNEI. Trimming removed 5 bases from V and 3 bases from J; junction bases left unmatched: 10. For the CDR3, the DNA is TGTGCCAGCAGTCCGACCGCCGGGACAGACTACGAGCAGTACTTC. It is translated as CASSPTAGTDYEQYF. The variable domain in full, with the rest retrieved from reference TRBV2 and TRBJ2-7, is EPEVTQTPSHQVTQMGQEVILRCVPISNHLYFYWYRQILGQKVEFLVSFYNNEISEKSEIFDDQFSVERPDGSNFTLKIRSTKLEDSAMYFCASSPTAGTDYEQYFGPGTRLTVT.

The table lists this clone with a count of one. Only one base separates this from a far larger clonotype, so it likely reflects a read error. Different DNA sequences within this sample yield the same CDR3. The chain is built from TRBV5-6 and TRBJ2-7; D is possibly TRBD1 (6 bases). Germline V gene data show CDR1 as SGHDT and CDR2 as YYEEEE. This CDR3 spans 15 amino acids. This CDR3 reads CASSQEGQLSYEQYF. CDR3 nucleotides: TGCGCCAGCAGCCAAGAAGGACAGCTCTCGTACGAGCAGTACTTC.

This clone has only a few counts. The chain is built from TRBV4-2 and TRBJ2-7; 7 bases agree with TRBD2. The CDR3 spans 13 residues. Trimming took 5 bases from V and 0 from J; bases not matched to a gene: 1. Germline V gene sequence: CDR1 LGHNA, CDR2 YNFKEQ. The CDR3 nucleotides are TGTGCCAGCAGCTGGACTAGCTCCTACGAGCAGTACTTC. This sequence encodes CASSWTSSYEQYF.

This clone was found many times. The chain uses TRBV7-6 and TRBJ2-7, with 9 positions matching TRBD1. Trimming at V came to 6 bases and at J to 9 bases, leaving 12 bases not matched to a gene. In germline, CDR1 is SGHVS, CDR2 FNYEAQ. This CDR3 comprises 14 residues. Here the CDR3 reads CASRNRDRALGQYF. The CDR3, as DNA: TGTGCCAGCAGAAACCGGGACAGGGCCCTGGGGCAGTACTTC.

The chain is built from TRBV5-5 and TRBJ2-7; 7 bases are a match to TRBD1. Trimming took 5 bases from V and 3 from J; bases not matched to a gene: 11. Looked up from germline, CDR1 is SGHKS and CDR2 is YYEKEE (reference sequence). There are 15 residues in the CDR3. CDR3 nucleotide sequence: TGTGCCAGCAGTCCGACCGCCGGGACAGACTACGAGCAGTACTTC. Translating gives CASSPTAGTDYEQYF.

The chain is built from TRBV29-1 and TRBJ2-7; 7 nucleotides match TRBD2. Germline V lookup: CDR1 SQVTM, CDR2 ANQGSEA. V lost 4 bases and J lost 2; bases outside the gene matches: 5. This CDR3 region has 13 residues. The chain's CDR3 is CSVAAGPPYEQYF. The DNA of the CDR3 is TGCAGCGTTGCAGCGGGACCGCCCTACGAGCAGTACTTC.

Details on this clone: A far bigger clonotype differs at one base, so this is likely a read error. The chain joins TRBV7-3 to TRBJ2-5; D call uncertain. Germline V gene data show CDR1 as SGHTA and CDR2 as FQGTGA. The CDR3 loop spans 16 amino acids. CDR3: CASRLIAAHSQETQYF. As DNA, the CDR3 is TGTGCCAGCAGATTAATTGCGGCCCACTCCCAAGAGACCCAGTACTTC.

This clone is a singleton in its sample. The chain uses TRBV29-1 and TRBJ2-1; D is unresolved. CDR1 SQVTM and CDR2 ANQGSEA come from the germline V gene. This CDR3 region has 12 residues. Trimming left V 4 bases short and J 11 bases short, with 15 bases between. CDR3 region: CSVVAGANKQFF. Here the CDR3 DNA reads TGCAGCGTTGTGGCAGGCGCAAACAAGCAGTTCTTC.

The DNA for the CDR3 is TGTGCCAGCAGCACCCATAGCGGGAGGGCCGTCCACGAGCAGTACTTC. Residues: CASSTHSGRAVHEQYF. This sequence joins TRBV28 and TRBJ2-7, with 11 bases lining up with TRBD2. CDR3 length: 16 amino acids. Trimming removed 6 bases from V and 5 bases from J; junction bases left unmatched: 12. Germline V gene lookup returns CDR1 MDHEN and CDR2 SYDVKM.

This clone was seen ten or more times. This chain connects TRBV27 to TRBJ2-7; a possible D gene is TRBD1 (5 bases). Germline CDR1 MNHEY, CDR2 SMNVEV (reference sequence). V was cut by 4 bases and J by 1 base, with 8 bases left in between. The length of the CDR3 is 13 residues. CDR3 amino acids: CASSYQGSYEQYF. The CDR3, as DNA: TGTGCCAGCAGTTACCAGGGTTCCTACGAGCAGTACTTC.

This chain connects TRBV11-2 to TRBJ2-3; D not resolved. The CDR3 has 9 amino acids. Looked up from germline, CDR1 is SGHAT and CDR2 is FQNNGV. The V end was cut by 7 bases, the J end by 4 bases, with 0 bases between. CDR3 in amino acids: CASTDTQYF. Here the CDR3 DNA reads TGTGCCAGCACAGATACGCAGTATTTT. Using reference TRBV11-2 and TRBJ2-3 for the parts outside the CDR3, the full variable domain is EAGVAQSPRYKIIEKRQSVAFWCNPISGHATLYWYQQILGQGPKLLIQFQNNGVVDDSQLPKDRFSAERLKGVDSTLKIQPAKLEDSAVYLCASTDTQYFGPGTRLTVL.

For this clone: A far larger clone is a single base away, which makes a read error likely. The V gene is TRBV29-1, the J gene TRBJ2-1; D is undetermined. Germline lookup yields CDR1 SQVTM and CDR2 ANQGSEA. The CDR3 sequence is 11 residues long. CDR3 protein: CSVDSRNEQLF. The DNA for the CDR3 is TGCAGCGTTGACTCTAGGAATGAGCAGCTCTTC.

This clone has just a few counts. The V gene is TRBV4-3, the J gene TRBJ2-7; 8 bases agree with TRBD1. This CDR3 is 13 amino acids long. Germline V lookup: CDR1 LGHNA, CDR2 YSLEER. V was pared by 8 bases and J by 0 bases, with 3 bases of the junction left unmatched. CDR3 bases: TGCGCCAGCCAGGACAGGGACTCCTACGAGCAGTACTTC. Translated, it gives CASQDRDSYEQYF.

On this clone itself: A far larger clone is off by one base, so a read error is likely. This chain joins TRBV29-1 and TRBJ2-1, with TRBD2 as a possible D gene (6 bases). The germline V gene encodes CDR1 SQVTM and CDR2 ANQGSEA. This CDR3 comprises 13 residues. Trimming pared 4 bases from V and 4 bases from J, leaving 11 bases between. The CDR3: CSVGEALYNEQFF. The CDR3 DNA reads TGCAGCGTTGGGGAGGCCCTTTACAATGAGCAGTTCTTC.

The chain has TRBV7-3 and TRBJ2-1; 12 bases map to TRBD1. V dropped 6 bases and J dropped 10; count of bases not matched to a gene: 10. There are 15 residues in the CDR3. Germline CDR1 is SGHTA and CDR2 is FQGTGA. DNA of the CDR3: TGTGCCAGCAGTTTACCGGGACAGGGGGCGGGAGAGCAGTTCTTC. This gives the protein CASSLPGQGAGEQFF.

Ten or more counts support this clone. CDR3 DNA sequence: TGTGCCAGCAGCTTAGATTGGAGGATTCGCTCCTACGAGCAGTACTTC. Its protein product is CASSLDWRIRSYEQYF. The rearrangement uses TRBV7-9 and TRBJ2-7; a weak D match, TRBD2 (5 bases). The CDR3 loop spans 16 amino acids. Trimming left V 1 base short and J 0 bases short, with 13 bases between. Germline CDR1 SEHNR, CDR2 FQNEAQ (reference sequence).

Comments on this clone: This probably arose from a read error, given a far larger clone one base away. The chain links TRBV27 to TRBJ2-1; perhaps TRBD1 as D (6 bases). Trimming stripped 4 bases from V and 10 bases from J, with 14 bases between. This CDR3 has 13 residues. The germline gives CDR1 MNHEY, CDR2 SMNVEV (reference sequence). The CDR3 nucleotides read TGTGCCAGCAGTTGGACAGCCTCCTACGAGCAGTTCTTC. Translation: CASSWTASYEQFF.

By share of the sample, this clone is hyperexpanded. The chain is built from TRBV14 and TRBJ2-3; no reliable D call. V was trimmed by 1 base and J by 4 bases, leaving 15 bases between them. This CDR3 comprises 16 residues. Germline V gene data show CDR1 as SGHDN and CDR2 as FVKESK. CDR3 amino acids: CASSQGWFPRADTQYF. In DNA form, the CDR3 reads TGTGCCAGCAGCCAAGGGTGGTTTCCTCGCGCAGATACGCAGTATTTT.

This clone was seen repeatedly, ten times or more. Sequence at one end of the junction differs from germline and may be a read error. Other DNA sequences within the sample encode an identical CDR3. The rearrangement links TRBV7-3 to TRBJ1-1, with a weak D call TRBD1 (5 bases). This CDR3 region has 14 residues. In germline, CDR1 is SGHTA, CDR2 FQGTGA. CDR3 nucleotide sequence: TGTGCTAGCAGCCCCAGGGAAATTGGGACTGAAGCTTTCTTT. It specifies CASSPREIGTEAFF.

This clone was detected only once. At one end, the junction sequence differs from germline, possibly due to a read error. The chain combines TRBV7-3 with TRBJ2-4; 9 bases align to TRBD1. Germline CDR1 reads SGHTA; CDR2 reads FQGTGA. CDR3 length equals 16 residues. The CDR3 DNA is TGTGCCATCAGCACCGGGACAGGGATCCGCGAAAACATTCAGTACTTC. This encodes CAISTGTGIRENIQYF.

There are many counts of this clone. This chain links TRBV6-5 with TRBJ2-7; unclear D gene. The CDR3 runs 12 residues. CDR1 and CDR2 (germline): MNHEY, SVGAGI. V was pared by 8 bases and J by 6 bases, with 14 bases between. The CDR3 DNA is TGTGCCAGCCTTTCCTTGGCCGGCGAGCAGTACTTC. It is translated as CASLSLAGEQYF.

This clone was detected ten times or more. The CDR3 loop is CASSYQGSYEQYF. CDR3 bases: TGTGCCAGCAGTTACCAGGGTTCCTACGAGCAGTACTTC. V and J are TRBV28 and TRBJ2-7, with TRBD1 as a possible D gene (5 bases). V was clipped by 4 bases and J by 1 base, with 8 bases between them. CDR1 is MDHEN and CDR2 is SYDVKM in the germline V gene. The CDR3 loop spans 13 amino acids.

V and J are TRBV27 and TRBJ1-1; 7 bases are a match to TRBD1. This CDR3 contains 12 residues. Looked up from germline, CDR1 is MNHEY and CDR2 is SMNVEV (reference sequence). After removal of 9 bases from V and 4 bases from J, the junction contained 5 bases not matched to a gene. CDR3 protein: CASSAGGTEAFF. Written as DNA, the CDR3 is TGTGCCAGTTCCGCAGGGGGCACTGAAGCTTTCTTT.

A remark on this clone: No conserved phenylalanine or tryptophan is present at the end of the CDR3, so a read error is the likely explanation. The DNA is left out, because the CDR3 cannot be placed on it with certainty; the CDR3 is given as TCRdb lists it. V gene TRBV28 combines with J gene TRBJ2-3; the D call of TRBD2 is as the table states it, not checked on the DNA. The CDR3 has 12 residues if both end residues are counted. Per germline, CDR1 MDHEN and CDR2 SYDVKM. The CDR3 region is CASSTTDSDTQY.